One and the same sample provided the 11 T cell receptor beta chains below, sequenced in a study of high-grade serous ovarian cancer treatment subgroups. The method was immunoSEQ multiplex PCR; TCRdb's version includes in-frame clones alone and lacks a portion of them. Altogether approximately 6,000 clones are present, under 85% being singletons, with the ten largest covering 10%. Tumor samples were taken before definitive surgery or chemotherapy. Sequenced: tumor tissue. The receptors here all came from a human donor with high-grade serous ovarian cancer.

This sequence joins TRBV19 and TRBJ1-5, with no clear D. Germline V gene data show CDR1 as LNHDA and CDR2 as SQIVND (reference sequence). This CDR3 has 14 amino acids. V was shortened by 1 base and J by 3 bases, with 7 bases between the two germline ends. CDR3 bases: TGTGCCAGTAGTATAGGAAGAGTCAATCAGCCCCAGCATTTT. It specifies CASSIGRVNQPQHF.

The V gene is TRBV20-1, the J gene TRBJ2-5; D remains unclear. The end of the DNA aligns better with TRBJ2-7, so the J call may be wrong. The CDR3 has 11 residues. The germline V gene has CDR1 DFQATT and CDR2 SNEGSKA (reference sequence). DNA for the CDR3: TGCAGTGCTAGAAGGTCCAACGAGCAGTACTTC. Amino acids: CSARRSNEQYF.

The chain joins TRBV4-1 to TRBJ2-3; TRBD2 aligns across 7 bases. The trim removed 4 bases at V and 0 bases at J, leaving 4 bases unmatched. The CDR3 consists of 15 residues. Germline V gene data show CDR1 as MGHRA and CDR2 as YSYEKL. The CDR3 reads CASSRTSSSTDTQYF. CDR3 sequence (DNA): TGCGCCAGCAGCCGGACTAGTTCTAGCACAGATACGCAGTATTTT.

The chain has TRBV13 and TRBJ2-1, with D unclear. V was pared by 4 bases and J by 3 bases, with 10 bases between. CDR1 is PRHDT and CDR2 is FYEKMQ in the germline V gene (reference sequence). The CDR3 has 14 amino acids. CDR3: CASSSSGVYNEQFF. The CDR3 DNA is TGTGCCAGCAGCTCCTCAGGAGTCTACAATGAGCAGTTCTTC.

This chain uses TRBV7-9 with TRBJ2-1, with D maybe TRBD2 (6 bases). Trimming pared 4 bases from V and 0 bases from J, leaving 22 bases between. Per germline, CDR1 SEHNR and CDR2 FQNEAQ (reference sequence). The CDR3 extends over 19 amino acids. As DNA, the CDR3 is TGTGCCAGCAGCTCCCAATACTCCTTAGCGGTTAGCTCCTACAATGAGCAGTTCTTC. Protein sequence: CASSSQYSLAVSSYNEQFF.

V gene TRBV7-9 combines with J gene TRBJ2-2, with D uncertain. From germline, CDR1 is SEHNR and CDR2 FQNEAQ (reference sequence). The CDR3 is made up of 12 amino acids. V gave up 1 base and J gave up 5 bases, with 2 bases separating them. This chain's CDR3 is CASSLGTGELFF. The CDR3 DNA sequence: TGTGCCAGCAGCTTAGGAACCGGGGAGCTGTTTTTT. Combining the CDR3 with reference TRBV7-9 and TRBJ2-2 gives the whole variable domain DTGVSQNPRHKITKRGQNVTFRCDPISEHNRLYWYRQTLGQGPEFLTYFQNEAQLEKSRLLSDRFSAERPKGSFSTLEIQRTEQGDSAMYLCASSLGTGELFFGEGSRLTVL.

The gene calls are TRBV27 and TRBJ2-5, with 9 bases fitting TRBD2. Judging by the DNA end, TRBJ2-7 fits better; the J call may be wrong. CDR1 is MNHEY, CDR2 SMNVEV, per germline (reference sequence). The CDR3 extends over 19 amino acids. The CDR3 reads CASSFGASGVKGGSYEQYF. The CDR3 nucleotides are TGTGCCAGCAGTTTTGGGGCTAGCGGGGTCAAGGGGGGCTCCTACGAGCAGTACTTC.

This sequence joins TRBV18 and TRBJ2-5; either TRBD1 or TRBD2 may fit D (5 bases each). Germline loops: CDR1 KGHSH, CDR2 LQKENI. The CDR3 is 14 residues long. V was clipped by 3 bases and J by 3 bases, with 11 bases between them. The DNA of the CDR3 is TGTGCCAGCTCACCTGGGACGGTCAAAGAGACCCAGTACTTC. This translates into CASSPGTVKETQYF.

This chain connects TRBV25-1 to TRBJ2-7; tentative D call: TRBD1 (6 bases). Germline CDR1 MGHDK, CDR2 SYGVNS. The CDR3 length is 12 residues. V dropped 4 bases and J dropped 3 bases, with 7 bases sitting between them. The CDR3 sequence is CASSATGYEQYF. In DNA form, the CDR3 reads TGTGCCAGCAGTGCGACAGGCTACGAGCAGTACTTC.

This clone was seen more than once but under ten times. The rearrangement links TRBV7-8 to TRBJ1-4; TRBD1 is a possible D gene (5 bases). Between the trimmed V and J ends, which lost 5 bases and 7 bases, there was a span of 17 bases. The CDR3 sequence is 15 residues long. Looked up from germline, CDR1 is SGHVS and CDR2 is FQNEAQ. The DNA of the CDR3 is TGTGCCAGCAGCCCGGAGCAGGGAGGCTCTGAAAAACTGTTTTTT. The encoded protein is CASSPEQGGSEKLFF.

The chain joins TRBV9 to TRBJ2-1; tentatively, D is TRBD2 (5 bases). The ends were cut back, 4 bases at V and 3 bases at J, with 14 bases in the middle. Germline assignment: CDR1 SGDLS and CDR2 YYNGEE. The CDR3 spans 15 residues. CDR3 bases: TGTGCCAGCAGCCTGGAGGCCGGATTCTACAATGAGCAGTTCTTC. Translated, it gives CASSLEAGFYNEQFF.